This record looks at one TCR beta chain sequence and its context. Its antigen is still unknown. This sample was included in a study of cytomegalovirus exposure and HLA in healthy donors. The PCR was carried out with 60 Vbeta primers and 13 Jbeta primers. Data came from immunoSEQ multiplex PCR; TCRdb stores just in-frame clones and leaves some out. This sample has some 200,000 clones, with around 86% found just once. The CDR3 length is 15 residues. Unmatched junction bases numbered 9, after V lost 6 bases and J lost 3 bases. CDR1 LNHDA and CDR2 SQIVND come from the germline V gene (reference sequence). The study, taken as a whole, reports: Earlier analysis found most TCR beta V segments productive about 90% or about 30% of the time. Accurate predictions that matched the HLA-A and HLA-B alleles of most subjects were reportedly made from TCR beta sequences. Sequencing depth roughly uniform across donors was assumed in presence/absence analyses. More clonal expansion characterized HLA-associated TCR beta chains than equally common others in a later analysis.

The receptor was derived from a woman aged 45-65 years in good health and CMV-seropositive. V and J are TRBV19 and TRBJ1-1, with 8 bases aligning to TRBD1. Sequenced input: PBMCs. Here the CDR3 DNA reads TGTGCCAGTAGAGAGCCTGCAGGGGGCCACACTGAAGCTTTCTTT. Translated, it gives CASREPAGGHTEAFF.